This TCR beta chain was recovered during a study of monozygotic twins with inflammatory bowel disease. Study-level findings and limits: There was no way to distinguish the different T cell subtypes. Among IBD patients, TCRbeta diversity (inverse Simpson) was lower than in healthy co-twins. Data gave no support to a single strong signal or clonotype associated with IBD.

About this clonotype itself: The antigen remains undetermined.

Germline V CDR1 and CDR2: SGHTA, FQGTGA. The CDR3 has 13 residues. TCRdb re-called the 5' RACE reads and gives one entry per CDR3 protein, without DNA. The sample totals more than 300,000 distinct CDR3 sequences. Total RNA was isolated from whole blood without T cell sorting. This receptor was taken from a human donor with ulcerative colitis or Crohn's disease, or a healthy co-twin of an affected twin (not recorded which). The genes are TRBV7-3 and TRBJ1-1. Sequenced: blood. The CDR3 is CASSNQPNTEAFF.